The 22 T cell receptor beta chains below were found in one sample sequenced in a study of CXCR3-negative and CXCR3-positive naive CD8 T cells. Carrying UMI labels, the TRB cDNA libraries were prepared through 5' RACE. TCRdb re-called the 5' RACE reads and catalogs CDR3 proteins one per entry, DNA excluded. In all, the sample yields approximately 62,000 distinct CDR3 sequences. Sequences were obtained from naive CXCR3- CD8+ T cells from blood. Subset specified: CD45RO-CCR7+CD27+CD95- naive CD8+ T cells lacking CXCR3 (TNR3-). Receptor source: a human donor in good health. Some clones in this sample may be carry-over from other donors' samples.

The CDR3 region is CASSHWGDREKTQYF. This sequence joins TRBV12-3 or TRBV12-4 and TRBJ2-5; there is no DNA to check the TCRdb D call of TRBD1. CDR3 size: 15 residues.

This chain joins TRBV15 and TRBJ2-1; TCRdb reports TRBD2, a call that lacks DNA to check it against. The CDR3 runs to 17 residues. Germline V gene lookup returns CDR1 LNHNV and CDR2 YYDKDF (reference sequence). CDR3 protein: CATSRALAGLLYNEQFF.

V and J are TRBV11-3 and TRBJ1-2. The CDR3 runs to 12 residues. CDR1 and CDR2 (germline): SGHNT, YENEEA. CDR3 amino acids: CASSLGTGGYTF.

The chain links TRBV29-1 to TRBJ2-7. The CDR3 is 12 residues long. The V gene's germline CDR1 is SQVTM and CDR2 ANQGSEA. CDR3 in amino acids: CSVGTSTYEQYF.

V is TRBV5-1 and J is TRBJ2-1; the TCRdb call, TRBD1, lacks DNA for checking. This CDR3 has 12 residues. In germline, CDR1 is SGHRS, CDR2 YFSETQ. CDR3: CASSLLGDEQFF.

This CDR3 is CASSLSIKSQGYEQFF. V gene TRBV7-3 combines with J gene TRBJ2-1; absent DNA, TCRdb's TRBD1 call cannot be checked. Germline CDR1 and CDR2: SGHTA and FQGTGA. The CDR3 length is 16 residues.

The rearrangement links TRBV12-3 or TRBV12-4 to TRBJ1-1. CDR3 size: 13 residues. The CDR3 spells CASSKPLDTEAFF.

This chain links TRBV25-1 with TRBJ2-1; without DNA, the TCRdb call of TRBD1 cannot be checked. Germline lookup yields CDR1 MGHDK and CDR2 SYGVNS. This CDR3 contains 14 residues. The CDR3 reads CASSYPGQYNEQFF.

V gene TRBV5-1 combines with J gene TRBJ2-7; TCRdb designates TRBD1, a call that cannot be tested without DNA. There are 14 residues in the CDR3. Germline-derived CDR1 and CDR2 are SGHRS and YFSETQ. Here the CDR3 reads CASSFPGPAYEQYF.

The rearrangement uses TRBV19 and TRBJ2-5. The V gene's germline CDR1 is LNHDA and CDR2 SQIVND (reference sequence). The CDR3 contains 13 residues. This chain's CDR3 is CASSPERQETQYF.

CDR3 protein: CASSQEGLVTDTQYF. The rearrangement uses TRBV3-1 and TRBJ2-3; checking the TCRdb D call of TRBD2 is not possible without DNA. Germline V lookup: CDR1 LGHDT, CDR2 YNNKEL (reference sequence). The CDR3 is made up of 15 amino acids.

The genes are TRBV27 and TRBJ2-1; TCRdb outputs TRBD2, but without DNA this stays unchecked. Germline values: CDR1 MNHEY, CDR2 SMNVEV (reference sequence). This CDR3 comprises 15 residues. CDR3: CASSVNQDLADEQFF.

The rearrangement links TRBV21-1 to TRBJ2-7; TCRdb indicates TRBD1, and absent DNA this call remains unverified. TRBV21-1 is assigned pseudogene status. The CDR3 consists of 15 residues. CDR3 in amino acids: CASSKARHRANEQYF.

The J gene is TRBJ1-1, the V gene TRBV25-1; TCRdb proposes TRBD1, but this gene call is untestable without DNA. CDR1 and CDR2 (germline): MGHDK, SYGVNS. This CDR3 is 14 amino acids long. CDR3 protein: CASSGDLMNTEAFF.

The chain combines TRBV25-1 with TRBJ2-1; the TRBD2 assignment by TCRdb is unverifiable without DNA. The V gene's germline CDR1 is MGHDK and CDR2 SYGVNS. The CDR3 sequence is 14 residues long. CDR3 loop: CASIAGSSYNEQFF.

The V call is TRBV29-1, the J call TRBJ2-1; TCRdb names TRBD2, which stays unverified in the absence of DNA. CDR3 length: 18 amino acids. Looked up from germline, CDR1 is SQVTM and CDR2 is ANQGSEA. The CDR3: CSVEGSAGGRSSYNEQFF.

J is TRBJ2-3 and V is TRBV12-3 or TRBV12-4; TCRdb's D gene call, TRBD2, goes unchecked for lack of DNA. This CDR3 spans 12 amino acids. CDR3 in amino acids: CASGPPADTQYF.

The chain uses TRBV14 and TRBJ2-7; checking the TCRdb D call of TRBD1 is not possible without DNA. CDR3 size: 16 residues. Germline-derived CDR1 and CDR2 are SGHDN and FVKESK. CDR3 in amino acids: CASSPTGTPGPYEQYF.

This chain connects TRBV28 to TRBJ2-7. This CDR3 spans 14 amino acids. CDR1 is MDHEN and CDR2 is SYDVKM in the germline V gene. The CDR3 spells CASSFVRGPYEQYF.

This chain uses TRBV3-1 with TRBJ2-7; the D call of TRBD2 rests on TCRdb alone, since no DNA is present to check it. CDR1 LGHDT and CDR2 YNNKEL come from the germline V gene (reference sequence). The CDR3 runs 15 residues. The CDR3 is CASSQSGTSPYEQYF.

The genes are TRBV7-9 and TRBJ2-7; TCRdb's D call, TRBD2, is unchecked because there is no DNA. CDR3 length equals 16 residues. Looked up from germline, CDR1 is SEHNR and CDR2 is FQNEAQ (reference sequence). CDR3 region: CASSPGLGLEIYEQYF.

The chain has TRBV5-6 and TRBJ1-6. This CDR3 contains 16 residues. Germline V gene lookup returns CDR1 SGHDT and CDR2 YYEEEE. The CDR3: CASSLGAGSYNSPLHF.